This TCR beta chain appears in the sequencing data of a study of CD8+ T cells in alopecia areata. The CDR3 runs 11 residues. V lost 6 bases to trimming and J lost 6 bases, with 11 bases between them. In germline, CDR1 is SQVTM, CDR2 ANQGSEA. Sequencing templates came from extracted RNA that was reverse transcribed into cDNA. This table comes from immunoSEQ multiplex PCR, and its TCRdb copy is limited to in-frame clones, with some not included. The sample lists over 150,000 clones, roughly three fifths occurring once. The V gene is TRBV29-1, the J gene TRBJ1-2; no clear D gene. The source is a human donor in good health. Sequenced input: CD8+ T cells sorted from blood. DNA of the CDR3: TGCAGCGTGAGGATTGGAGATGGCTACACCTTC. Amino acids: CSVRIGDGYTF.